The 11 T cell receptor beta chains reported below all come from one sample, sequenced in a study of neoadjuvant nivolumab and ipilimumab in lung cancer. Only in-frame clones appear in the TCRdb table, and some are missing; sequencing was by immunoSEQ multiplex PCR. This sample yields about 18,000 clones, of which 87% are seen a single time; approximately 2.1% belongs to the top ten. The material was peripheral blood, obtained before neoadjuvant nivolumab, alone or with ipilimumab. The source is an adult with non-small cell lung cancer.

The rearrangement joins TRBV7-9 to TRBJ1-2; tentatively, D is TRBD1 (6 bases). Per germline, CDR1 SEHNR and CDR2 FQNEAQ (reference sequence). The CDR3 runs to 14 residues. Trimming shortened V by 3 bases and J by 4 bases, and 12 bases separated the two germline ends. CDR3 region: CASSFAGESYGYTF. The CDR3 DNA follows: TGTGCCAGCAGCTTTGCAGGGGAATCCTATGGCTACACCTTC.

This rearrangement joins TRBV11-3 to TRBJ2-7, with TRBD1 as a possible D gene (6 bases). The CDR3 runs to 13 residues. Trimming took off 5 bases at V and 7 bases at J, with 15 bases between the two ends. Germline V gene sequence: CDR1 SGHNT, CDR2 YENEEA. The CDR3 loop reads CASSPGAGVEQYF. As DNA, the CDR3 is TGTGCCAGCAGCCCAGGGGCCGGGGTTGAGCAGTACTTC.

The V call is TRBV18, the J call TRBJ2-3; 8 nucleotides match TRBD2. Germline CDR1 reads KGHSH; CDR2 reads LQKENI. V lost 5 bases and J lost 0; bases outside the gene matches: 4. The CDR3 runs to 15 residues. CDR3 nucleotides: TGTGCCAGCTCATCCACTAGCGGAAGCACAGATACGCAGTATTTT. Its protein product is CASSSTSGSTDTQYF.

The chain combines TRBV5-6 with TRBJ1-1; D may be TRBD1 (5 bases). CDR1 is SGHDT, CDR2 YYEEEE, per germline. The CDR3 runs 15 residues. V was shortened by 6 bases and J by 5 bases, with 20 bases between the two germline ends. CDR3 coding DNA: TGTGCCAGCACCTCTTTGGGACCGGGAGGGACTGAAGCTTTCTTT. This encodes CASTSLGPGGTEAFF.

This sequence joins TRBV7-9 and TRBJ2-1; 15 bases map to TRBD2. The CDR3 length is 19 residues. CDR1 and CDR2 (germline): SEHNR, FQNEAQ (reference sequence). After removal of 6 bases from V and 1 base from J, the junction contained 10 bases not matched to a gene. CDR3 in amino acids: CASSRETGLAGGSYNEQFF. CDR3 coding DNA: TGTGCCAGCAGTCGCGAGACGGGACTAGCGGGAGGTTCCTACAATGAGCAGTTCTTC.

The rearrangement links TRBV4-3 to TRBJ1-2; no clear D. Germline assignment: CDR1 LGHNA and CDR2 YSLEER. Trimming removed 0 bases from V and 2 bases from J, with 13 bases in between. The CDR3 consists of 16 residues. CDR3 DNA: TGCGCCAGCAGCCAAGATGAGGCAGGATGGAACTATGGCTACACCTTC. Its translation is CASSQDEAGWNYGYTF.

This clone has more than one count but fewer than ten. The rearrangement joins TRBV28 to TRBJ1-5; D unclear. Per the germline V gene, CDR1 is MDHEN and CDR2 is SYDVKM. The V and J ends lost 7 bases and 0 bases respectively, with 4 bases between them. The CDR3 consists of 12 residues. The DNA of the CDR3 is TGTGCCAGCACAAATAGCAATCAGCCCCAGCATTTT. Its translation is CASTNSNQPQHF.

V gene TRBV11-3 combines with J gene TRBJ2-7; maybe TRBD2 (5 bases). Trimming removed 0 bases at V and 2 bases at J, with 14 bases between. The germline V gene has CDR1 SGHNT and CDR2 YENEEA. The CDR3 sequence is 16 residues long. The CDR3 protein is CASSLDGSDGTYEQYF. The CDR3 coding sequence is TGTGCCAGCAGCTTAGATGGATCGGACGGGACCTACGAGCAGTACTTC. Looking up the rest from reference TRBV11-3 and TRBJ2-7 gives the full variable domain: EAGVVQSPRYKIIEKKQPVAFWCNPISGHNTLYWYLQNLGQGPELLIRYENEEAVDDSQLPKDRFSAERLKGVDSTLKIQPAELGDSAVYLCASSLDGSDGTYEQYFGPGTRLTVT.

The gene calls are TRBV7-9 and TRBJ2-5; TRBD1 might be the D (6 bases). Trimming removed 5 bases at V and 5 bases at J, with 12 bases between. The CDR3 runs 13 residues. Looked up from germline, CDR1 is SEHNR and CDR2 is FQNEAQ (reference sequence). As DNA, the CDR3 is TGTGCCAGCAGCCCCAGGGGTCCGGAGACCCAGTACTTC. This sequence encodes CASSPRGPETQYF. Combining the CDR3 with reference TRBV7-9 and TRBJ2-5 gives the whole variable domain DTGVSQNPRHKITKRGQNVTFRCDPISEHNRLYWYRQTLGQGPEFLTYFQNEAQLEKSRLLSDRFSAERPKGSFSTLEIQRTEQGDSAMYLCASSPRGPETQYFGPGTRLLVL.

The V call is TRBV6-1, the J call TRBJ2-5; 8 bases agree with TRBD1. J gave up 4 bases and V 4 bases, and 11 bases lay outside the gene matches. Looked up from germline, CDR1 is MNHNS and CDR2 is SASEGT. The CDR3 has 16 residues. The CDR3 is CASSALLDRGRETQYF. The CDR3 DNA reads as TGTGCCAGCAGTGCCCTCCTCGACAGGGGACGAGAGACCCAGTACTTC.

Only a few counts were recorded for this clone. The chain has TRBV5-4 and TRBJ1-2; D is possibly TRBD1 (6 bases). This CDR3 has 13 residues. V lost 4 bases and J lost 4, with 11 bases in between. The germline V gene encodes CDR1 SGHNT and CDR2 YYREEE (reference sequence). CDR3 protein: CASSLDRSYGYTF. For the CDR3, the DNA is TGTGCCAGCAGCCTAGACAGGTCCTATGGCTACACCTTC.